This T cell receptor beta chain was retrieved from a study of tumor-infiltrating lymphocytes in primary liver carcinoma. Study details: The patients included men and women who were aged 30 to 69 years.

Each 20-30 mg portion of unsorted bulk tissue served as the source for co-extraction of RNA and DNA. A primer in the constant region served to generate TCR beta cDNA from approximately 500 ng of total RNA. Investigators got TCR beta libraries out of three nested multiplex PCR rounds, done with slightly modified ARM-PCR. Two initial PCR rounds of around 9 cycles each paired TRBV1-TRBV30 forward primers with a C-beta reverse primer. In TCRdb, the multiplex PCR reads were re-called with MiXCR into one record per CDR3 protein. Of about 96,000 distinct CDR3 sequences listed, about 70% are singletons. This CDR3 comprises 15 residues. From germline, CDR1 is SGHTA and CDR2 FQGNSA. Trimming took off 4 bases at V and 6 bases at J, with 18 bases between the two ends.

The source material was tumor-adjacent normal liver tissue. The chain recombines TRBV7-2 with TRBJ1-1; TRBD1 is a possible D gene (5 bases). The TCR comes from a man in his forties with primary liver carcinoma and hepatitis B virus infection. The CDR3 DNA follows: TGTGCCAGCAGCTCCTATCTCGGGGGAATGGCTGAAGCTTTCTTT. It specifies CASSSYLGGMAEAFF.